The 27 T cell receptor beta chains below all came from one sample that was sequenced in a study of T cell responses to AZD1222 COVID-19 vaccine. TCRdb keeps only in-frame clones here, not all; method: immunoSEQ multiplex PCR. The sample lists approximately 100,000 clones, just over 90% occurring once. The sample in question was peripheral blood, obtained on day 0 of AZD1222 vaccination. Receptors were obtained from an adult in good health.

The chain is built from TRBV20-1 and TRBJ2-7; possibly TRBD1 for D (6 bases). The CDR3 consists of 10 residues. The V gene's germline CDR1 is DFQATT and CDR2 SNEGSKA (reference sequence). The CDR3 DNA sequence: TGCAGGGCCACAGGGAACGAGCAGTACTTC. Encoded protein: CRATGNEQYF.

This rearrangement joins TRBV5-1 to TRBJ2-7; D unclear. Germline CDR1 SGHRS, CDR2 YFSETQ. The length of the CDR3 is 15 residues. V was pared by 1 base and J by 0 bases, with 11 bases between. CDR3 DNA: TGCGCCAGCAGCTTGACTACCTTGTCCTCCTACGAGCAGTACTTC. Translating gives CASSLTTLSSYEQYF.

The chain employs TRBV7-3 and TRBJ1-1; D gene ambiguous. The germline CDR1 and CDR2 sequences are SGHTA and FQGTGA. The CDR3 runs to 13 residues. Trimming removed 4 bases from V and 3 bases from J, with 9 bases in between. The CDR3 reads CASSSGWDTEAFF. CDR3 bases: TGTGCCAGCAGCTCGGGTTGGGACACTGAAGCTTTCTTT.

This chain connects TRBV6-5 to TRBJ2-1; 14 bases are a match to TRBD2. Trimming took 8 bases from V and 10 from J; bases not matched to a gene: 10. Germline CDR1 and CDR2: MNHEY and SVGAGI. The CDR3 length is 15 residues. The DNA for the CDR3 is TGTGCCAGCGGACTAGCGGGGGGTCTGTTTACAGAGCAGTTCTTC. Translation: CASGLAGGLFTEQFF.

This chain links TRBV6-5 with TRBJ1-1; D is ambiguous. Germline V gene lookup returns CDR1 MNHEY and CDR2 SVGAGI. Deletions cut 6 bases from V and 4 bases from J, with 9 bases between. This CDR3 has 12 amino acids. DNA for the CDR3: TGTGCCAGCAGCATAGGGTCCACTGAAGCTTTCTTT. Amino acid sequence: CASSIGSTEAFF.

The chain couples TRBV6-5 to TRBJ1-2; TRBD1 matches at 9 bases. V gave up 6 bases and J gave up 8 bases; unmatched junction bases: 7. Germline V CDR1 and CDR2: MNHEY, SVGAGI. The CDR3 is 13 amino acids. CDR3 DNA: TGTGCCAGCAGGTCTGGGACAGGGCACGGCTACACCTTC. Translation: CASRSGTGHGYTF.

The V gene is TRBV19, the J gene TRBJ2-2; D may be TRBD1 (5 bases). Trimming removed 3 bases at V and 4 bases at J, with 12 bases between. CDR1 and CDR2 from the germline V gene are LNHDA and SQIVND (reference sequence). The CDR3 is 15 residues long. CDR3 sequence reads: CASSIKGPRTGELFF. The CDR3, as DNA: TGTGCCAGTAGTATCAAGGGGCCTCGCACCGGGGAGCTGTTTTTT.

The chain is built from TRBV2 and TRBJ1-4, with D possibly being TRBD1 (6 bases). The CDR3 is 15 residues long. V was cut by 4 bases and J by 4 bases, with 13 bases left in between. The V gene's germline CDR1 is SNHLY and CDR2 FYNNEI. This CDR3 reads CASSGQGLGNEKLFF. The CDR3 DNA follows: TGTGCCAGCAGTGGGCAGGGGTTAGGTAATGAAAAACTGTTTTTT.

The genes are TRBV19 and TRBJ2-2, with 7 bases identical to TRBD1. There are 19 residues in the CDR3. The trim removed 5 bases at V and 0 bases at J, leaving 15 bases unmatched. CDR1 is LNHDA and CDR2 is SQIVND in the germline V gene (reference sequence). CDR3 sequence: CASSERPGTVFANTGELFF. The CDR3 coding sequence is TGTGCCAGTAGTGAACGTCCCGGGACAGTGTTCGCGAACACCGGGGAGCTGTTTTTT.

The chain links TRBV28 to TRBJ2-7, with 7 bases that match TRBD2. CDR3 length: 13 residues. V gave up 8 bases and J gave up 2 bases; unmatched junction bases: 6. The germline gives CDR1 MDHEN, CDR2 SYDVKM. The chain's CDR3 is CASGRLATYEQYF. CDR3 in DNA: TGTGCCAGCGGGAGACTAGCAACCTACGAGCAGTACTTC.

The chain uses TRBV6-6 and TRBJ1-2; D not certain. With 2 bases removed from V and 7 bases from J, the gap between germline ends came to 14 bases. CDR1 is MNHNY, CDR2 SVGAGI, per germline (reference sequence). The CDR3 is 14 amino acids. The CDR3 DNA reads TGTGCCAGCAGTTACGCCAACGGACGGTCTGGCTACACCTTC. Encoded protein: CASSYANGRSGYTF.

The CDR3: CASSPRTQGSNQPQHF. The CDR3 bases are TGTGCCAGTAGTCCCCGGACCCAGGGGAGCAATCAGCCCCAGCATTTT. This sequence joins TRBV19 and TRBJ1-5, with TRBD1 as a possible D gene (6 bases). Trimming pared 5 bases from V and 1 base from J, leaving 15 bases between. Germline values: CDR1 LNHDA, CDR2 SQIVND (reference sequence). The CDR3 spans 16 residues. Full variable domain (outside the CDR3, taken from reference TRBV19 and TRBJ1-5): DGGITQSPKYLFRKEGQNVTLSCEQNLNHDAMYWYRQDPGQGLRLIYYSQIVNDFQKGDIAEGYSVSREKKESFPLTVTSAQKNPTAFYLCASSPRTQGSNQPQHFGDGTRLSIL.

The rearrangement uses TRBV28 and TRBJ1-1; 7 bases fit TRBD1. The germline V gene has CDR1 MDHEN and CDR2 SYDVKM. The J segment lost 3 bases and the V segment lost 2 bases, leaving 3 bases of the junction unmatched. The CDR3 sequence is 14 residues long. In DNA form, the CDR3 reads TGTGCCAGCAGTTTAGCGACAGGGCACACTGAAGCTTTCTTT. Encoded protein: CASSLATGHTEAFF. The complete variable domain, with remaining parts taken from reference TRBV28 and TRBJ1-1, reads DVKVTQSSRYLVKRTGEKVFLECVQDMDHENMFWYRQDPGLGLRLIYFSYDVKMKEKGDIPEGYSVSREKKERFSLILESASTNQTSMYLCASSLATGHTEAFFGQGTRLTVV.

V usage is TRBV30 and J usage is TRBJ2-4; a weak D match, TRBD2 (6 bases). CDR1 and CDR2 from the germline V gene are GTSNPN and SVGIG (reference sequence). The CDR3 contains 12 residues. The V end was cut by 2 bases, the J end by 7 bases, with 9 bases between. The CDR3 nucleotides read TGTGCCTGGAGTTCGGGGGATAACATTCAGTACTTC. Residues: CAWSSGDNIQYF.

A note on this clone: This may come from a read error, since a much larger clone is one base off. V is TRBV7-2 and J is TRBJ1-1, with D uncertain. The CDR3 consists of 11 residues. V lost 6 bases and J lost 2, with 4 bases in between. Germline assignment: CDR1 SGHTA and CDR2 FQGNSA. The DNA of the CDR3 is TGTGCCAGCAGTATAAACACTGAAGCTTTCTTT. This codes for CASSINTEAFF.

This chain uses TRBV19 with TRBJ1-1, with 8 bases aligning to TRBD1. Looked up from germline, CDR1 is LNHDA and CDR2 is SQIVND (reference sequence). CDR3 size: 14 residues. The V gene end was trimmed by 7 bases and the J gene end by 1 base; junction bases not matched to a gene: 5. CDR3 nucleotide sequence: TGTGCCAGTACCGCCGGGACAGGGAACACTGAAGCTTTCTTT. Protein sequence: CASTAGTGNTEAFF.

A single count supports this clone. The chain uses TRBV5-6 and TRBJ1-5; TRBD1 aligns across 9 bases. The CDR3 is made up of 17 amino acids. Germline V gene lookup returns CDR1 SGHDT and CDR2 YYEEEE. V gave up 1 base and J gave up 0 bases; unmatched junction bases: 5. The CDR3 region is CASSLNRGLDSNQPQHF. CDR3 sequence (DNA): TGTGCCAGCAGCTTGAACAGGGGGCTTGATAGCAATCAGCCCCAGCATTTT.

CDR3: CASSQRLQGMNTEAFF. The CDR3, as DNA: TGTGCCAGCAGCCAACGACTACAGGGCATGAACACTGAAGCTTTCTTT. The chain carries TRBV7-2 and TRBJ1-1, with a tentative D call TRBD1 (6 bases). Germline loops: CDR1 SGHTA, CDR2 FQGNSA. This CDR3 has 16 amino acids. Trimming shortened V by 5 bases and J by 0 bases, and 16 bases separated the two germline ends.

This clone was seen more than once but under ten times. V usage is TRBV19 and J usage is TRBJ2-7, with TRBD1 matching 8 bases. This CDR3 contains 14 residues. CDR1 and CDR2 from the germline V gene are LNHDA and SQIVND (reference sequence). The junction had 4 bases not matched to a gene; V was cut back by 6 bases and J by 0 bases. CDR3 sequence (DNA): TGTGCCAGTAGGGGACAGGTAGCCTCCTACGAGCAGTACTTC. Translation: CASRGQVASYEQYF.

The gene calls are TRBV7-3 and TRBJ1-2; TRBD1 matches 8 bases. The CDR3 covers 18 residues. V shed 0 bases, J shed 1 base, and the junction held 10 bases outside the gene matches. Germline CDR1 and CDR2: SGHTA and FQGTGA. CDR3 sequence: CASSLTAGGRGFNYGYTF. The CDR3 bases are TGTGCCAGCAGCTTAACCGCAGGGGGCAGGGGGTTTAACTATGGCTACACCTTC.

The chain couples TRBV6-6 to TRBJ1-5; possible D gene TRBD1, 5 bases. This CDR3 has 13 residues. Germline CDR1 reads MNHNY; CDR2 reads SVGAGI (reference sequence). V shed 7 bases and J shed 10 bases, with 17 bases lying between them. The CDR3 spells CASKDGTASPQHF. As DNA, the CDR3 is TGTGCCAGCAAAGACGGGACGGCTAGTCCCCAGCATTTT.

This chain uses TRBV6-4 with TRBJ2-1, with a possible D match to TRBD2 (5 bases). CDR3 length: 13 residues. The V gene lost 3 bases and the J gene lost 11 bases, with 14 bases spanning the gap. Germline loops: CDR1 MRHNA, CDR2 SNTAGT. The CDR3 DNA reads TGTGCCAGCAGTGAGTCACCGGGGATAAAGCAGTTCTTC. Translation: CASSESPGIKQFF.

CDR3 region: CASSGQIYNSPLHF. Written as DNA, the CDR3 is TGTGCCAGCAGCGGACAGATCTATAATTCACCCCTCCACTTT. J is TRBJ1-6 and V is TRBV6-5; D is possibly TRBD1 (6 bases). Germline V gene lookup returns CDR1 MNHEY and CDR2 SVGAGI. The CDR3 totals 14 residues. Trimming took 6 bases from V and 3 from J, leaving 9 bases between them.

The V gene is TRBV5-1, the J gene TRBJ2-7, with TRBD1 matching 9 bases. CDR1 SGHRS and CDR2 YFSETQ come from the germline V gene. Trimming at V came to 1 base and at J to 4 bases, leaving 3 bases not matched to a gene. The CDR3 spans 14 residues. CDR3 residues: CASSLTGGGYEQYF. CDR3 sequence (DNA): TGCGCCAGCAGCTTGACAGGGGGCGGGTACGAGCAGTACTTC.

The chain is built from TRBV9 and TRBJ1-4, with TRBD1 identical over 8 bases. J was trimmed by 4 bases and V by 3 bases; bases with no gene match: 8. The germline gives CDR1 SGDLS, CDR2 YYNGEE. The CDR3 spans 16 residues. CDR3 residues: CASSGTGGAINEKLFF. The CDR3 DNA reads TGTGCCAGCAGCGGTACAGGGGGAGCTATTAATGAAAAACTGTTTTTT.

The chain employs TRBV7-2 and TRBJ1-3; 7 bases fit TRBD1. CDR3 length: 17 amino acids. Germline CDR1 is SGHTA and CDR2 is FQGNSA. With 5 bases clipped from V and 0 bases from J, the junction kept 10 bases outside the gene matches. The CDR3 region is CASSQSTGQFSGNTIYF. The CDR3 DNA reads TGTGCCAGCAGCCAATCGACAGGGCAGTTCTCTGGAAACACCATATATTTT.

The sample holds one count of this clone. The gene calls are TRBV7-3 and TRBJ2-2; TRBD1 matches 10 bases. V lost 3 bases to trimming and J lost 5 bases; unmatched junction nucleotides: 3. Germline values: CDR1 SGHTA, CDR2 FQGTGA. The CDR3 is 15 residues long. CDR3 amino acids: CASSLRTGGTGELFF. CDR3 sequence (DNA): TGTGCCAGCAGCTTGCGGACAGGGGGTACCGGGGAGCTGTTTTTT. The complete variable domain, with remaining parts taken from reference TRBV7-3 and TRBJ2-2, reads GAGVSQTPSNKVTEKGKYVELRCDPISGHTALYWYRQSLGQGPEFLIYFQGTGAADDSGLPNDRFFAVRPEGSVSTLKIQRTERGDSAVYLCASSLRTGGTGELFFGEGSRLTVL.